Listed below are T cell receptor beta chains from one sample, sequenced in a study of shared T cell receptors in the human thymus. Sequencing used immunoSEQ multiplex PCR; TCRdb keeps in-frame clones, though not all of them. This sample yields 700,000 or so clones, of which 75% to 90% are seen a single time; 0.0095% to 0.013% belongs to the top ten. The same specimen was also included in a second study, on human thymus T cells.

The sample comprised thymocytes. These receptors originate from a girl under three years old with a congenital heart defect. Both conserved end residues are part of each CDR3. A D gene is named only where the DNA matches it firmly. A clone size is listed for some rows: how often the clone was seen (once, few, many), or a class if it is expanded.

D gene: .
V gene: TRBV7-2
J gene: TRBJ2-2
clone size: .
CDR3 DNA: TGTGCCAGCAGCTTAGCGGCCTTAACTAGAAGCCCGGGAGCCGGGGAGCTGTTTTTT
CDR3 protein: CASSLAALTRSPGAGELFF

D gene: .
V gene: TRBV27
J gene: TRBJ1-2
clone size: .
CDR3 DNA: TGTGCCAGCAGACACAGGAGTAACTATGGCTACACCTTC
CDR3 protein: CASRHRSNYGYTF

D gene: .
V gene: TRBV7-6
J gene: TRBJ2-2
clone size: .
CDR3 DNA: TGTGCCAGCAGCTTAGGAGCGACCGGGGAGCTGTTTTTT
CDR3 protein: CASSLGATGELFF

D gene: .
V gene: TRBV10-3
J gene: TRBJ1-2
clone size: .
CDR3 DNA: TGTGCCATCAGTGACAGGAAGGCGACGGAGGGGTGGCATGGCTACACCTTC
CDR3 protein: CAISDRKATEGWHGYTF

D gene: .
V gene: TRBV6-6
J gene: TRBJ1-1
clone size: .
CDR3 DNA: TGTGCCAGCAGCCACTACATGAACACTGAAGCTTTCTTT
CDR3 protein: CASSHYMNTEAFF

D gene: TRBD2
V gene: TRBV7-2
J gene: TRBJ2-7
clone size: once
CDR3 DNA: TGTGCCAGCAGCTTAGCCCGCATGGGACTAGCGGGGGCCTACGAGCAGTACTTC
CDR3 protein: CASSLARMGLAGAYEQYF

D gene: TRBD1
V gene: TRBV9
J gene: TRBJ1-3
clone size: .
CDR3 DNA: TGTGCCAGCAGCGCCACAGGGGGCGAAGCTGGAAACACCATATATTTT
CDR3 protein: CASSATGGEAGNTIYF

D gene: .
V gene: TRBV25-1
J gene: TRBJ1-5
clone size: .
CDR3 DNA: TGTGCCAGCAGTGATCAATACGGGCAGCCCCAGCATTTT
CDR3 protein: CASSDQYGQPQHF

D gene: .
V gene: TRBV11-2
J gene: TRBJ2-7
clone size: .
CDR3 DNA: TGTGCCAGCAGCTTCCCGGCGGGTCCTGGGGAGCAGTACTTC
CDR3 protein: CASSFPAGPGEQYF

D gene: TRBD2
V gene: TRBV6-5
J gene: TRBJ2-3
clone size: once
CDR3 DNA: TGTGCCAGCAGTCCACTAGCGGGGGCAGATACGCAGTATTTT
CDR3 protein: CASSPLAGADTQYF